A single sample gave rise to the 20 T cell receptor beta chains below, sequenced in a study of vaccination and CD4 T cells after COVID-19. With the Oncomine TCR Beta short-read assay, DNA from cultured CD4+ T cells was sequenced. TCRdb processed the PCR reads anew with MiXCR; each CDR3 protein has one entry. The repertoire holds about 20,000 distinct CDR3 sequences, 45% to 70% seen once, with around 16% in the top ten. These TCRs' antigens remain unknown. As to treatment: roughly 11-day PBMC culture with coronavirus spike peptide pools or control peptides (ViraFEST assay). Source material: CD4+ T cells from blood, cultured in vitro. Source of these receptors: a human donor who had recovered from COVID-19.

This clonotype was counted a few times. V gene TRBV12-3 or TRBV12-4 combines with J gene TRBJ2-7; D unclear. The CDR3 covers 12 residues. Trimming removed 6 bases at V and 0 bases at J, with 6 bases between. CDR3 sequence reads: CASRRSSYEQYF. DNA of the CDR3: TGTGCCAGCAGACGCAGCTCCTACGAGCAGTACTTC.

J is TRBJ2-3 and V is TRBV24-1; no firm D call. This CDR3 comprises 11 residues. Germline V gene data show CDR1 as KGHDR and CDR2 as SFDVKD. Trimming left V 6 bases short and J 2 bases short, with 2 bases between. The CDR3 reads CATSITDTQYF. CDR3 sequence (DNA): TGTGCCACCAGTATCACAGATACGCAGTATTTT.

J is TRBJ2-1 and V is TRBV28; D is ambiguous. The V gene's germline CDR1 is MDHEN and CDR2 SYDVKM. There are 15 residues in the CDR3. Trimming cost V 7 bases and J 0 bases, with 13 bases left between them. The CDR3 sequence is CASIKMGLSYNEQFF. CDR3 in DNA: TGTGCCAGCATTAAAATGGGCCTCTCCTACAATGAGCAGTTCTTC.

The CDR3, as DNA: TGTGCCAGCAGCAAAAGGAGAGGTGGGTCCACAGATACGCAGTATTTT. It specifies CASSKRRGGSTDTQYF. The chain carries TRBV21-1 and TRBJ2-3. TRBV21-1 has pseudogene status. The CDR3 contains 16 residues.

V and J are TRBV24-1 and TRBJ1-2; tentatively, D is TRBD1 (6 bases). V lost 3 bases, J lost 8 bases, and 12 bases lay in between. Germline lookup yields CDR1 KGHDR and CDR2 SFDVKD. The CDR3 length is 13 residues. CDR3 in amino acids: CATSDPQGSGYTF. The CDR3 DNA reads TGTGCCACCAGTGATCCTCAGGGGTCCGGCTACACCTTC.

The J gene is TRBJ2-1, the V gene TRBV6-5; 7 nucleotides match TRBD2. CDR1 is MNHEY and CDR2 is SVGAGI in the germline V gene. J gave up 0 bases and V 3 bases, and 2 bases lay outside the gene matches. CDR3 size: 15 residues. CDR3 nucleotides: TGTGCCAGCAGTTATGGCGGGAGCTCCTACAATGAGCAGTTCTTC. Residues: CASSYGGSSYNEQFF.

This clonotype occurred a few times. The V gene is TRBV7-9, the J gene TRBJ1-4; maybe TRBD1 (6 bases). The CDR3 loop spans 15 amino acids. V gave up 5 bases and J gave up 5 bases, with 15 bases separating them. Per the germline V gene, CDR1 is SEHNR and CDR2 is FQNEAQ (reference sequence). In DNA form, the CDR3 reads TGTGCCAGCAGCACCTACAGGGCGGAAAATGAAAAACTGTTTTTT. This gives the protein CASSTYRAENEKLFF.

The gene calls are TRBV7-2 and TRBJ2-3, with 11 nucleotides matching TRBD2. The CDR3 length is 16 residues. In germline, CDR1 is SGHTA, CDR2 FQGNSA. The junction had 7 bases not matched to a gene; V was cut back by 3 bases and J by 5 bases. The CDR3 region is CASSFPSGRSGDTQYF. The CDR3 nucleotides are TGTGCCAGCAGCTTTCCTAGCGGGAGGTCCGGAGATACGCAGTATTTT.

This clonotype was observed a handful of times. The rearrangement uses TRBV20-1 and TRBJ2-5; 7 positions agree with TRBD1. Trimming cost V 3 bases and J 2 bases; bases outside gene matches: 6. The length of the CDR3 is 14 residues. The germline V gene has CDR1 DFQATT and CDR2 SNEGSKA (reference sequence). The CDR3, as DNA: TGCAGTGCTAGGGCAGGGGGAACACAAGAGACCCAGTACTTC. Its protein product is CSARAGGTQETQYF.

The chain combines TRBV12-3 or TRBV12-4 with TRBJ1-6; tentatively, D is TRBD1 (5 bases). V was pared by 7 bases and J by 3 bases, with 22 bases between. CDR3 length equals 18 residues. The CDR3 loop is CASTSAAGPGGYNSPLHF. CDR3 DNA sequence: TGTGCCAGCACTTCCGCGGCGGGGCCGGGGGGCTATAATTCACCCCTCCACTTT.

The rearrangement joins TRBV10-1 to TRBJ2-1; 13 bases line up with TRBD2. In germline, CDR1 is WNHNN, CDR2 SYGVQD (reference sequence). The CDR3 length is 15 residues. V lost 6 bases and J lost 6; bases outside the gene matches: 5. This CDR3 reads CASRSGTSGTNEQFF. The CDR3 nucleotides are TGCGCCAGCAGGAGCGGGACTAGCGGGACCAATGAGCAGTTCTTC.

The rearrangement uses TRBV5-1 and TRBJ1-4, with D perhaps TRBD1 (5 bases). CDR3 length: 14 residues. Germline V CDR1 and CDR2: SGHRS, YFSETQ. V lost 4 bases and J lost 8, with 15 bases in between. The CDR3 is CASSPQGDNEKLFF. The CDR3, as DNA: TGCGCCAGCAGCCCCCAGGGAGATAACGAAAAACTGTTTTTT.

The V call is TRBV20-1, the J call TRBJ2-6, with TRBD1 matching 9 bases. The V and J ends lost 5 bases and 4 bases, in that order; junction bases with no gene match: 9. Germline CDR1 reads DFQATT; CDR2 reads SNEGSKA (reference sequence). The CDR3 runs 16 residues. CDR3 sequence reads: CSAPDRGAYGANVLTF. DNA of the CDR3: TGCAGTGCTCCCGACAGGGGGGCGTACGGGGCCAACGTCCTGACTTTC.

Points on this clonotype: The junction shows a germline mismatch at one end, possibly a read error. CDR3 nucleotide sequence: TGTGCCAGCAGCTTATTAAGGTCGCCCGGGAGGGCCACAGGTACGCAGTATTTT. Translated, it gives CASSLLRSPGRATGTQYF. This chain connects TRBV7-9 to TRBJ2-3; TRBD2 matches 8 bases. The CDR3 totals 18 residues. The germline CDR1 and CDR2 sequences are SEHNR and FQNEAQ (reference sequence). The whole variable domain, filled in from reference TRBV7-9 and TRBJ2-3, reads DTGVSQNPRHKITKRGQNVTFRCDPISEHNRLYWYRQTLGQGPEFLTYFQNEAQLEKSRLLSDRFSAERPKGSFSTLEIQRTEQGDSAMYLCASSLLRSPGRATGTQYFGPGTRLTVL.

The rearrangement links TRBV6-1 to TRBJ1-1; no clear D gene. The CDR3 loop spans 22 amino acids. Germline assignment: CDR1 MNHNS and CDR2 SASEGT. V was trimmed by 6 bases and J by 0 bases, leaving 35 bases between them. CDR3 protein: CASSTHTPPTVRKRILNTEAFF. CDR3 DNA sequence: TGTGCCAGCAGCACACACACCCCTCCGACGGTTCGGAAGAGGATACTGAACACTGAAGCTTTCTTT.

J is TRBJ2-2 and V is TRBV5-1, with 11 bases aligning to TRBD2. The CDR3 runs to 17 residues. Germline trimming cut 4 bases from V and 1 base from J; bases unmatched to any gene: 6. CDR1 is SGHRS and CDR2 is YFSETQ in the germline V gene. The CDR3 nucleotides read TGCGCCAGCAGCCTTTCTAGCGGGGGGAGGAACACCGGGGAGCTGTTTTTT. It yields the protein CASSLSSGGRNTGELFF. The whole variable domain, filled in from reference TRBV5-1 and TRBJ2-2, reads KAGVTQTPRYLIKTRGQQVTLSCSPISGHRSVSWYQQTPGQGLQFLFEYFSETQRNKGNFPGRFSGRQFSNSRSEMNVSTLELGDSALYLCASSLSSGGRNTGELFFGEGSRLTVL.

CDR3 sequence (DNA): TGTGCCAGCAGCTTAGGGTTTGGGGGGGGGAAATATACTAGCACAGATACGCAGTATTTT. Translation gives CASSLGFGGGKYTSTDTQYF. The chain couples TRBV7-2 to TRBJ2-3; 7 nucleotides align to TRBD2. The ends lost 1 base at V and 0 bases at J; junction bases unmatched: 16. Germline-derived CDR1 and CDR2 are SGHTA and FQGNSA. This CDR3 spans 20 amino acids.

The CDR3 loop reads CSAQTFAAGEADTQYF. The CDR3 DNA reads as TGCAGTGCCCAAACCTTCGCGGCAGGGGAAGCAGATACGCAGTATTTT. The gene calls are TRBV20-1 and TRBJ2-3; D may be TRBD1 (6 bases). CDR3 length: 16 residues. The ends were cut back, 6 bases at V and 4 bases at J, with 23 bases in the middle. Germline loops: CDR1 DFQATT, CDR2 SNEGSKA (reference sequence).

The rearrangement uses TRBV12-3 or TRBV12-4 and TRBJ1-6; possible D gene TRBD1, 6 bases. V dropped 2 bases and J dropped 8 bases, with 10 bases sitting between them. The CDR3 runs to 14 residues. The CDR3: CASSLTGYDSPLHF. The CDR3 region has the DNA TGTGCCAGCAGTTTAACAGGGTACGATTCACCCCTCCACTTT.

The sample holds a few counts of this clonotype. This chain uses TRBV15 with TRBJ2-5, with TRBD2 matching over 9 bases. V was clipped by 5 bases and J by 4 bases; unmatched bases: 5. The CDR3 consists of 14 residues. Germline V gene data show CDR1 as LNHNV and CDR2 as YYDKDF (reference sequence). CDR3 sequence: CATSLSGRLETQYF. The CDR3 bases are TGTGCCACCAGCCTTAGCGGGAGATTAGAGACCCAGTACTTC. Variable domain in full (rest from reference TRBV15 and TRBJ2-5): DAMVIQNPRYQVTQFGKPVTLSCSQTLNHNVMYWYQQKSSQAPKLLFHYYDKDFNNEADTPDNFQSRRPNTSFCFLDIRSPGLGDTAMYLCATSLSGRLETQYFGPGTRLLVL.